The 5 T cell receptor beta chains presented below share a single source sample, sequenced in a study of cytomegalovirus exposure and HLA in healthy donors. PCR employed 60 Vbeta and 13 Jbeta primers. The table came from immunoSEQ multiplex PCR; TCRdb's copy has only in-frame clones and leaves some out. There are fewer than 150,000 clones in the sample; 75% to 90% occur only once, and less than 1.5% lies in the top ten. Source material: PBMCs. Receptors were obtained from a female donor in good health and CMV-seronegative.

This chain joins TRBV19 and TRBJ2-2; 8 bases are a match to TRBD2. This CDR3 comprises 20 residues. Trimming took 7 bases from V and 5 from J; bases not matched to a gene: 24. Germline-derived CDR1 and CDR2 are LNHDA and SQIVND (reference sequence). The CDR3 protein is CASTPAGILAESEGTGELFF. As DNA, the CDR3 is TGTGCCAGTACCCCGGCGGGTATACTAGCGGAATCCGAGGGGACCGGGGAGCTGTTTTTT.

J is TRBJ2-3 and V is TRBV27; weak D call: TRBD1 (5 bases). Germline loops: CDR1 MNHEY, CDR2 SMNVEV (reference sequence). V was clipped by 7 bases and J by 1 base, with 15 bases between them. This CDR3 has 15 residues. CDR3 amino acids: CASIPQGTGTDTQYF. The CDR3 DNA follows: TGTGCCAGCATCCCGCAGGGAACCGGCACAGATACGCAGTATTTT.

This clone was seen a few times. J is TRBJ1-5 and V is TRBV7-9; no clear D. CDR1 and CDR2 from the germline V gene are SEHNR and FQNEAQ (reference sequence). Deletions cut 4 bases from V and 3 bases from J, with 13 bases between. CDR3 length: 15 residues. The CDR3 here is CASSSGELYNQPQHF. The CDR3 DNA sequence: TGTGCCAGCAGCTCCGGGGAACTCTACAATCAGCCCCAGCATTTT.

This chain uses TRBV7-9 with TRBJ1-4; weak D call: TRBD1 (5 bases). Trimming pared 5 bases from V and 3 bases from J, leaving 13 bases between. The CDR3 spans 15 residues. The germline CDR1 and CDR2 sequences are SEHNR and FQNEAQ (reference sequence). CDR3 sequence reads: CASSPGEVANEKLFF. In nucleotides, the CDR3 is TGTGCCAGCAGCCCGGGGGAGGTGGCTAATGAAAAACTGTTTTTT.

This clone was observed a single time. CDR3 in amino acids: CASSRVTLQGSSYEQYF. The CDR3 DNA is TGCGCCAGCAGCCGGGTTACCCTACAGGGGTCCTCCTACGAGCAGTACTTC. The J gene is TRBJ2-7, the V gene TRBV5-1; 7 bases are a match to TRBD1. Germline values: CDR1 SGHRS, CDR2 YFSETQ. V lost 4 bases to trimming and J lost 0 bases; unmatched junction nucleotides: 13. The CDR3 sequence is 17 residues long.